The clone carrying this T cell receptor (beta chain) was observed a handful of times. Its antigen remains unknown. Original handling: The study built a papillary thyroid cancer distant-metastasis classifier from CDR3 differences across clinicopathological groups. TCRdb reanalyzed the PCR reads via MiXCR. TCRdb, not the original authors, processed these V and J calls. The table includes fewer than 20,000 clones, approximately 20% detected once. These data are taken from a study of metastatic and nonmetastatic thyroid tumors. Study details: Malignant thyroid and benign thyroid patients provided blood and tumor or nodule tissue whose repertoires were compared. General study points: It was reported that TCR beta diversity was significantly higher in malignant thyroid tumors than benign nodules, in blood and tumor.

All patients reached thyroid surgery having received no treatment beforehand. Looked up from germline, CDR1 is SGHTA and CDR2 is FQGNSA. Deletions cut 3 bases from V and 8 bases from J, with 5 bases between. The CDR3 covers 12 residues. This rearrangement joins TRBV7-2 to TRBJ1-6, with D hard to call. Sequencing was performed on tumor tissue. The receptor was derived from a female donor with papillary thyroid cancer or a benign thyroid nodule (not recorded which). Some clones in this sample may be carry-over from other donors' samples. The CDR3 region is CASSFTDSPLHF. Written as DNA, the CDR3 is TGTGCCAGCAGCTTTACAGATTCACCCCTCCACTTT. Full variable domain (remainder filled in from reference TRBV7-2 and TRBJ1-6): GAGVSQSPSNKVTEKGKDVELRCDPISGHTALYWYRQSLGQGLEFLIYFQGNSAPDKSGLPSDRFSAERTGGSVSTLTIQRTQQEDSAVYLCASSFTDSPLHFGNGTRLTVT.